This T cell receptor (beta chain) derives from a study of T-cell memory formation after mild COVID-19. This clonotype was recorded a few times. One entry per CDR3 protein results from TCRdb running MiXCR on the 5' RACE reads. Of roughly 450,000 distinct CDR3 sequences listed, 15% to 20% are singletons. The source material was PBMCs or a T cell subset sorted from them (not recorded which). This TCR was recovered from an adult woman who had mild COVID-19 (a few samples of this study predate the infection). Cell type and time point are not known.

DNA for the CDR3: TGTGCCAGCAGGGATCCAAAATCCCGGGGCAATCAGCCCCAGCATTTT. Encoded protein: CASRDPKSRGNQPQHF. V usage is TRBV2 and J usage is TRBJ1-5, with D unresolved. The CDR3 totals 16 residues. V dropped 6 bases and J dropped 2 bases, with 17 bases sitting between them. CDR1 and CDR2 from the germline V gene are SNHLY and FYNNEI.